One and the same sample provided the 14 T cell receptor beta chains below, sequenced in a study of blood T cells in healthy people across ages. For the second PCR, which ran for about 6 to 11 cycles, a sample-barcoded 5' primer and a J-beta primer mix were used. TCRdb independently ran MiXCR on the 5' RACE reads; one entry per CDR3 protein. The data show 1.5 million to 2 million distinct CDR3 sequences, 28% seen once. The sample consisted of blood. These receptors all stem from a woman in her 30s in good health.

CDR3 in amino acids: CASRWGQGVVDYGYTF. In nucleotides, the CDR3 is TGTGCCAGCAGATGGGGACAGGGGGTAGTGGACTATGGCTACACCTTC. The chain combines TRBV12-3 or TRBV12-4 with TRBJ1-2, with 11 positions matching TRBD1. The CDR3 has 16 amino acids. Unmatched junction bases numbered 9, after V lost 6 bases and J lost 3 bases.

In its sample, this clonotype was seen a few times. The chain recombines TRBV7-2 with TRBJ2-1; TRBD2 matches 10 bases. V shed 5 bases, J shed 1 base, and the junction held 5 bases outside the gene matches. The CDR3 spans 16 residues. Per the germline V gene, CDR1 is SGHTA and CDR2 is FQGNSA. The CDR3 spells CASSGLAEGSYNEQFF. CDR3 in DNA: TGTGCCAGCAGCGGACTAGCGGAGGGGTCCTACAATGAGCAGTTCTTC.

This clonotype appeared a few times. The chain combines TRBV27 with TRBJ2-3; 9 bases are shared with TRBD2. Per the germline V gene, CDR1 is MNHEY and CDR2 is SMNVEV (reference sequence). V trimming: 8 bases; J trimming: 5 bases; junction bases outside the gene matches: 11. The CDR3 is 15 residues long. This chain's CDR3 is CASLALAGRGDTQYF. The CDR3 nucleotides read TGTGCCAGCTTAGCGCTAGCGGGAAGGGGAGATACGCAGTATTTT.

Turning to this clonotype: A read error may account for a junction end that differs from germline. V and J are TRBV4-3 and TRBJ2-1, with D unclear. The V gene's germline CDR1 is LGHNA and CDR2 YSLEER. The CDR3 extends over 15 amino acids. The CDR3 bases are TGCGCCAACAGCCAAGACGGGCTAGTGGGAAATGAGCAGTTCTTC. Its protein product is CANSQDGLVGNEQFF.

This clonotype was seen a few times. The CDR3 loop reads CASSLQGTGNQPQHF. Written as DNA, the CDR3 is TGTGCCAGCAGTTTACAGGGGACAGGGAATCAGCCCCAGCATTTT. This chain uses TRBV12-3 or TRBV12-4 with TRBJ1-5; TRBD1 matches at 9 bases. CDR3 length equals 15 residues. V was clipped by 2 bases and J by 4 bases; unmatched bases: 3.

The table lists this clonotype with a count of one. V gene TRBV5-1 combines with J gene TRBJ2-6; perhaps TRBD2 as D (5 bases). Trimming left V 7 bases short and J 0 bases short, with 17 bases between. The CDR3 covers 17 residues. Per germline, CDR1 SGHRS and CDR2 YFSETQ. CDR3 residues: CASPHGNSLSGANVLTF. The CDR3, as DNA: TGCGCCAGCCCACACGGGAATAGTCTCTCTGGGGCCAACGTCCTGACTTTC. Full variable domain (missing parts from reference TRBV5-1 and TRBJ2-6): KAGVTQTPRYLIKTRGQQVTLSCSPISGHRSVSWYQQTPGQGLQFLFEYFSETQRNKGNFPGRFSGRQFSNSRSEMNVSTLELGDSALYLCASPHGNSLSGANVLTFGAGSRLTVL.

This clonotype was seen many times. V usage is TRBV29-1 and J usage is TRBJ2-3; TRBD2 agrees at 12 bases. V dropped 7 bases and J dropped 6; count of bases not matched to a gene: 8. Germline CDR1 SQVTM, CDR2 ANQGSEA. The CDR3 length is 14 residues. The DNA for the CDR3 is TGCAGCGCCAGGACTAGCGGGACCACCGATACGCAGTATTTT. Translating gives CSARTSGTTDTQYF.

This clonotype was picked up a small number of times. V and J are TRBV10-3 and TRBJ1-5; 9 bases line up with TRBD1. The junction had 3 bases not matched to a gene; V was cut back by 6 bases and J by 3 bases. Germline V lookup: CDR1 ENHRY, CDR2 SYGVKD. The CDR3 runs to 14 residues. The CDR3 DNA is TGTGCCATCAGAGAACAGGGGGCCAATCAGCCCCAGCATTTT. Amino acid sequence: CAIREQGANQPQHF.

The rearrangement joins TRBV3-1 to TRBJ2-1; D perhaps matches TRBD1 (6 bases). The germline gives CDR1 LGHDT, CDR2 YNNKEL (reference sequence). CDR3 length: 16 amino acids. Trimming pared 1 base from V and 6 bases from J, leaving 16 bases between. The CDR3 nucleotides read TGTGCCAGCAGCCAAGTGGGCAGGGGAAGACCCAATGAGCAGTTCTTC. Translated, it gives CASSQVGRGRPNEQFF.

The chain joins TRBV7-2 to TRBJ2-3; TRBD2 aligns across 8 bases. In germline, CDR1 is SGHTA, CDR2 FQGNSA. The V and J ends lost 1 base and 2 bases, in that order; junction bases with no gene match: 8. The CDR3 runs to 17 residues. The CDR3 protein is CASSLGGRGGPTDTQYF. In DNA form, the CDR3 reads TGTGCCAGCAGCTTAGGGGGCCGGGGGGGGCCCACAGATACGCAGTATTTT.

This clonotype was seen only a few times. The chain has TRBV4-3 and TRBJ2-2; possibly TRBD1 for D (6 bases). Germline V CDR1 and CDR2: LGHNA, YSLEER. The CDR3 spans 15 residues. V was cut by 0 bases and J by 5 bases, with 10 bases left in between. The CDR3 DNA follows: TGCGCCAGCAGCCAAGAGTCTAGGGGGACCGGGGAGCTGTTTTTT. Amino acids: CASSQESRGTGELFF.

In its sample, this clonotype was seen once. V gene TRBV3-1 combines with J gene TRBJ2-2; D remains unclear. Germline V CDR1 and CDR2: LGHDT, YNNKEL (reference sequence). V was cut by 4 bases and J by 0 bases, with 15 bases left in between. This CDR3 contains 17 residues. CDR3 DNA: TGTGCCAGCAGCCCACCGACACCAATCGCGAACACCGGGGAGCTGTTTTTT. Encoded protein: CASSPPTPIANTGELFF.

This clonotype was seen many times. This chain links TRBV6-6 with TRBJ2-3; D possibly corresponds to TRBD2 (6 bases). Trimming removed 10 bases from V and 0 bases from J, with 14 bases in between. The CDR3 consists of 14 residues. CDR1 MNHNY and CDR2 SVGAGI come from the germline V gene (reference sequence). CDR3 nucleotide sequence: TGTGCCATCAGCGGGCGGGCAAGCACAGATACGCAGTATTTT. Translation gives CAISGRASTDTQYF.

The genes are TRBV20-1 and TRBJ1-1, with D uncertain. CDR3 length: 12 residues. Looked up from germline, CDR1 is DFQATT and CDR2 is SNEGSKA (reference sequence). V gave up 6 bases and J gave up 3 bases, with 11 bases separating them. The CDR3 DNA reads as TGCAGTGCCAAAATTCAGGACACTGAAGCTTTCTTT. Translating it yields CSAKIQDTEAFF.